This T cell receptor beta chain came from a study of radiotherapy plus CTLA-4 blockade in lung cancer. The germline V and J ends were trimmed by 1 base and 0 bases, with 7 bases remaining between them. Germline V gene data show CDR1 as LNHDA and CDR2 as SQIVND (reference sequence). CDR3 length equals 15 residues. Remarks on this clone: Its antigen is unknown.

The study, taken as a whole, reports: In blood, after radiotherapy plus ipilimumab, tumor-derived TCR clones expanded.

Here immunoSEQ multiplex PCR was the method, and the copy in TCRdb shows in-frame clones only, minus some. The sample lists fewer than 150,000 clones; about 77% were seen once. Focal radiation with ipilimumab CTLA-4 blockade was given to patients with chemo-refractory metastatic non-small-cell lung cancer. This sequence was found in a human donor with non-small cell lung cancer who had a partial response to radiotherapy plus ipilimumab. The material sequenced was peripheral blood, taken from a patient treated with radiotherapy plus ipilimumab. V is TRBV19 and J is TRBJ2-1, with unresolved D. CDR3 DNA sequence: TGTGCCAGTAGTATAGTGGCACGCTCCTACAATGAGCAGTTCTTC. Translating it yields CASSIVARSYNEQFF.